The 2 T cell receptor beta chains presented below share a single source sample, sequenced in a study of T cell responses to AZD1222 COVID-19 vaccine. Profiling relied on immunoSEQ multiplex PCR, and the TCRdb table lists in-frame clones only, not all of them. The table shows about 110,000 clones, with just over 90% occurring only once. This material consisted of peripheral blood, taken 28 days after the second AZD1222 dose. Receptors were obtained from an adult who received the AZD1222 COVID-19 vaccine.

This sequence joins TRBV2 and TRBJ2-7, with unresolved D. This CDR3 spans 12 amino acids. V dropped 3 bases and J dropped 4 bases, with 7 bases sitting between them. From germline, CDR1 is SNHLY and CDR2 FYNNEI. The chain's CDR3 is CASSDVFYEQYF. DNA of the CDR3: TGTGCCAGCAGTGACGTGTTTTACGAGCAGTACTTC.

The CDR3 is CAISEPMTSGIPNEQFF. CDR3 nucleotides: TGTGCCATCAGTGAGCCTATGACTAGCGGGATCCCCAATGAGCAGTTCTTC. This sequence joins TRBV10-3 and TRBJ2-1; 11 positions match TRBD2. V shed 2 bases and J 6 bases; nucleotides not matched to a gene: 9. The CDR3 length is 17 residues. The germline gives CDR1 ENHRY, CDR2 SYGVKD.